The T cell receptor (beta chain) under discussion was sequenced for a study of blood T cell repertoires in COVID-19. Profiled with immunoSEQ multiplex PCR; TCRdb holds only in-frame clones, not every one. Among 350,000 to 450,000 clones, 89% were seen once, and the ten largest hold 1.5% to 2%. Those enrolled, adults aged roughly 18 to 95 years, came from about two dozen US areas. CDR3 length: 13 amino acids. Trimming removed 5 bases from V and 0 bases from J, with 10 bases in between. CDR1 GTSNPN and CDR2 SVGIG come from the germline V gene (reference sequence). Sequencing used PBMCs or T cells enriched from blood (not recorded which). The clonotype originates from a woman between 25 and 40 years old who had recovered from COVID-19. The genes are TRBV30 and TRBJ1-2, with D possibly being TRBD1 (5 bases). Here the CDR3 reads CAWDRQTNYGYTF. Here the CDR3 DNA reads TGTGCCTGGGACAGACAGACTAACTATGGCTACACCTTC.